A selection of T cell receptor beta chains follows, all from one sample in a study of cytomegalovirus exposure and HLA in healthy donors. TCRdb's copy holds only in-frame clones and misses some; the assay was immunoSEQ multiplex PCR. The sample lists about 120,000 clones, around 68% seen once, with 4% in the top ten. Sequenced material: PBMCs. The receptor set was obtained from a man aged 35 to 55 in good health and CMV-seropositive. The CDR3 runs from the conserved cysteine through the conserved F or W. Each record gives: D gene, J gene, V gene, clone size, CDR3 protein, CDR3 DNA. A D gene is named only where the DNA matches it firmly. Some rows have no size entry. The others give once, few or many, or a class for an expanded clone.

>NA|TRBJ2-2|TRBV19|NA
CASSIPGNTGELFF
TGTGCCAGTAGTATACCAGGGAACACCGGGGAGCTGTTTTTT
>TRBD1|TRBJ2-1|TRBV27|few
CASSFGTGYNEQFF
TGTGCCAGCAGTTTCGGGACAGGTTACAATGAGCAGTTCTTC
>TRBD1|TRBJ1-3|TRBV6-6|NA
CASGTGGTGGGNTIYF
TGTGCCAGCGGGACAGGGGGTACAGGGGGCGGAAACACCATATATTTT
>NA|TRBJ2-7|TRBV11-3|NA
CASSLGGEVEQYF
TGTGCCAGCTCCCTGGGGGGTGAGGTCGAGCAGTACTTC
>TRBD2|TRBJ2-3|TRBV5-1|NA
CASSLDGGGTSPSTDTQYF
TGCGCCAGCAGCTTGGATGGCGGGGGGACCTCTCCTAGCACAGATACGCAGTATTTT
>TRBD1|TRBJ1-1|TRBV28|NA
CASSFRSGTGGIRAFF
TGTGCCAGCAGTTTCAGATCCGGGACAGGGGGAATCAGAGCTTTCTTT
>TRBD2|TRBJ2-3|TRBV5-1|NA
CASSLGTSGGAVDTQYF
TGCGCCAGCAGCTTGGGGACTAGCGGGGGGGCCGTAGATACGCAGTATTTT
>TRBD1|TRBJ2-5|TRBV29-1|once
CSVWGQGNGETQYF
TGCAGCGTGTGGGGACAGGGGAACGGTGAGACCCAGTACTTC
>TRBD1|TRBJ1-2|TRBV29-1|NA
CSVGDRGRPLGYTF
TGCAGCGTGGGGGACAGGGGGCGCCCCCTCGGCTACACCTTC
>NA|TRBJ2-5|TRBV5-4|NA
CASRKGLGVFPQYF
TGTGCCAGCAGGAAGGGGCTAGGCGTTTTTCCCCAGTACTTC
>NA|TRBJ1-3|TRBV9|few
CASSGLLSGNTIYF
TGTGCCAGCAGCGGCCTACTCTCTGGAAACACCATATATTTT
>NA|TRBJ2-5|TRBV7-2|NA
CASSRSVGGVEETQYF
TGTGCCAGCTCCCGGTCTGTGGGGGGAGTAGAGGAGACCCAGTACTTC
>TRBD2|TRBJ2-1|TRBV7-3|few
CASSPGLAGFYNEQFF
TGTGCCAGCAGTCCGGGACTAGCGGGATTTTACAATGAGCAGTTCTTC